This is a list of T cell receptor beta chains from one sample in a study of T cells in Graves' hyperthyroidism and ophthalmopathy. TCRdb independently ran MiXCR on the multiplex PCR reads; one entry per CDR3 protein. Here the sample spans around 420,000 distinct CDR3 sequences, 15% to 19% being singletons. The material sequenced was blood. These receptors all stem from a woman younger than 35 with Graves' hyperthyroidism. CDR3s include the opening cysteine and the closing phenylalanine or tryptophan. Each record gives: J gene, D gene, clone size, V gene, CDR3 DNA, CDR3 protein. A D gene is named only where the DNA matches it firmly. Where a row states a size, it is once, few, many or the class of an expanded clone; other rows omit it.

J: TRBJ1-5; D: -; size: many; V: TRBV9; DNA: TGTGCCAGCAGCGTAGTAGAGGGTCAGCCCCAGCATTTT; CDR3: CASSVVEGQPQHF
J: TRBJ1-1; D: -; size: many; V: TRBV2; DNA: TGTGCCAGCAGTGAAGCGCTCGTAGGGGTCGCTTTCTTT; CDR3: CASSEALVGVAFF
J: TRBJ2-1; D: TRBD2; size: -; V: TRBV9; DNA: TGTGCCAGCAGCGCCTCGTCCTCTAGCGGGAGGTTCGTTAACAATGAGCAGTTCTTC; CDR3: CASSASSSSGRFVNNEQFF
J: TRBJ2-1; D: -; size: -; V: TRBV7-8; DNA: TGTGCCAGCAGCCCCGCCCGGTGGGGGCTCTTAAGAAACTACAATGAGCAGTTCTTC; CDR3: CASSPARWGLLRNYNEQFF
J: TRBJ2-3; D: TRBD2; size: few; V: TRBV9; DNA: TGTGCCAGCAGTGATAGACTAGCGGGAGTGGCAGATACGCAGTATTTT; CDR3: CASSDRLAGVADTQYF
J: TRBJ1-4; D: TRBD1; size: few; V: TRBV10-3; DNA: TGTGCCAGCAGGGACAGGAATGAAAAACTGTTTTTT; CDR3: CASRDRNEKLFF
J: TRBJ1-3; D: -; size: many; V: TRBV3-1; DNA: TGTGCCAGCAGCCAACCCTCGAAGGGAGGAAACACCATATATTTT; CDR3: CASSQPSKGGNTIYF
J: TRBJ2-1; D: -; size: few; V: TRBV12-3/TRBV12-4; DNA: TGTGCCAGCAGCCTAGGAGCTTACTTTGAGCAGTTCTTC; CDR3: CASSLGAYFEQFF
J: TRBJ2-7; D: -; size: few; V: TRBV5-5; DNA: TGTGCCAGCAGCCGAGATACCGGGTTCTCCTACGAGCAGTACTTC; CDR3: CASSRDTGFSYEQYF
J: TRBJ2-7; D: -; size: many; V: TRBV27; DNA: TGTGCCAGCAGACGGGGCCCCGAGTCGGGCGAGCAGTACTTC; CDR3: CASRRGPESGEQYF
J: TRBJ1-4; D: -; size: many; V: TRBV3-1; DNA: TGTGCCAGCAGCCAAGTAGGGGGAGCAACTAATGAAAAACTGTTTTTT; CDR3: CASSQVGGATNEKLFF
J: TRBJ1-2; D: TRBD1; size: -; V: TRBV12-3/TRBV12-4; DNA: TGTGCCAGCAGTCTCCGTGAATCAGGGGGCGGTGGCTACACCTTC; CDR3: CASSLRESGGGGYTF
J: TRBJ2-2; D: -; size: -; V: TRBV29-1; DNA: TGCAGCGTTGAACGGCTTCCCGGGGAGCTGTTTTTT; CDR3: CSVERLPGELFF
J: TRBJ2-7; D: -; size: many; V: TRBV2; DNA: TGTGCCAGCAGTGAAGTCCCTTCAGGGGACCCCTACGAGCAGTACTTC; CDR3: CASSEVPSGDPYEQYF
J: TRBJ2-7; D: -; size: -; V: TRBV5-1; DNA: TGCACCAGCAGCTTGCATTTCGCTGGCGAGCAGTACTTC; CDR3: CTSSLHFAGEQYF
J: TRBJ2-5; D: -; size: many; V: TRBV7-8; DNA: TGTGCCAGCAGCTTCTATATGGAGACCCAGTACTTC; CDR3: CASSFYMETQYF
J: TRBJ2-1; D: -; size: few; V: TRBV10-3; DNA: TGTGCCATCGGGGGACTCTACGACAATGAGCAGTTCTTC; CDR3: CAIGGLYDNEQFF
J: TRBJ2-3; D: TRBD1; size: -; V: TRBV20-1; DNA: TGCAGTGCTGAACTGGGACAGGGAGGAGATACGCAGTATTTT; CDR3: CSAELGQGGDTQYF
J: TRBJ2-6; D: -; size: -; V: TRBV27; DNA: TGTGCCAGCAGTTCCCCGTCGGTGGCTGGGGCCAACGTCCTGACTTTC; CDR3: CASSSPSVAGANVLTF
J: TRBJ1-1; D: -; size: many; V: TRBV19; DNA: TGTGCCAGTAGTATTGCTTGGCAGAAGTCCGAAGCTTTCTTT; CDR3: CASSIAWQKSEAFF
J: TRBJ2-7; D: -; size: few; V: TRBV20-1; DNA: TGCAGTGCTAGACCGTCGGGACTTCGCTCCTACGAGCAGTACTTC; CDR3: CSARPSGLRSYEQYF
J: TRBJ1-2; D: -; size: many; V: TRBV7-2; DNA: TGTGCCAGCAGCTTAGCACAGGCCCGAGACGGTGGCTACACCTTC; CDR3: CASSLAQARDGGYTF
J: TRBJ1-5; D: -; size: many; V: TRBV6-2/TRBV6-3; DNA: TGTGCCACCCACACGACAACACGGAATCAGCCCCAGCATTTT; CDR3: CATHTTTRNQPQHF
J: TRBJ1-1; D: -; size: few; V: TRBV19; DNA: TGTGCCAGTAGTATCATCCCGGGAAATTCTGAAGCTTTCTTT; CDR3: CASSIIPGNSEAFF
J: TRBJ1-2; D: -; size: many; V: TRBV20-1; DNA: TGCAGTGCGACGCAAGGGGGGGGTAGCTATGGCTACACCTTC; CDR3: CSATQGGGSYGYTF
J: TRBJ1-5; D: -; size: -; V: TRBV6-1; DNA: TGTGCCAGCGAGACCACGAGCAATCAGCCCCAGCATTTT; CDR3: CASETTSNQPQHF
J: TRBJ1-2; D: -; size: -; V: TRBV15; DNA: TGTGCCACCAGCAGAGATCCGCCGGGGAAAGACCTGACGGGTGGCTACACCTTC; CDR3: CATSRDPPGKDLTGGYTF
J: TRBJ2-2; D: -; size: many; V: TRBV18; DNA: TGTGCCAGCTCACCACCGGGCACCGGGGAGCTGTTTTTT; CDR3: CASSPPGTGELFF
J: TRBJ2-2; D: -; size: -; V: TRBV5-1; DNA: TGCGCCAGCAGCTTGTCACCCCGGGCTGGCGCGAACACCGGGGAGCTGTTTTTT; CDR3: CASSLSPRAGANTGELFF
J: TRBJ2-5; D: TRBD2; size: many; V: TRBV29-1; DNA: TGCAGCGTTGAAGATCCAGCGGGGGCCGCGGAGACCCAGTACTTC; CDR3: CSVEDPAGAAETQYF
J: TRBJ2-5; D: -; size: many; V: TRBV11-2; DNA: TGTGCCAGCAGCCTGGACGGTGAAGAGACCCAGTACTTC; CDR3: CASSLDGEETQYF
J: TRBJ2-7; D: -; size: -; V: TRBV4-3; DNA: TGCGCCAGCAGCCATACTCACGGGGCTAGCTCCTACGAGCAGTACTTC; CDR3: CASSHTHGASSYEQYF
J: TRBJ2-2; D: -; size: many; V: TRBV11-2; DNA: TGTGCCAGCAGCTTAGATCAAGTTTTCACCGGGGAGCTGTTTTTT; CDR3: CASSLDQVFTGELFF
J: TRBJ2-3; D: TRBD2; size: few; V: TRBV24-1; DNA: TGTGCCACCAGTGATTGGACTAGCGGAACCACAGATACGCAGTATTTT; CDR3: CATSDWTSGTTDTQYF
J: TRBJ2-7; D: TRBD2; size: -; V: TRBV6-1; DNA: TGTGCCAGCAGGAAGGGACTAGCGGGAGGGTCCTCCCACGAGCAGTACTTC; CDR3: CASRKGLAGGSSHEQYF
J: TRBJ2-1; D: -; size: many; V: TRBV27; DNA: TGTGCCAGCAGTTTGACTCTCTGGAATGAGCAGTTCTTC; CDR3: CASSLTLWNEQFF
J: TRBJ2-7; D: -; size: many; V: TRBV28; DNA: TGTGCCAGCAGCCCGGGACCTCTTACCTCCTACGAGCAGTACTTC; CDR3: CASSPGPLTSYEQYF
J: TRBJ1-2; D: -; size: many; V: TRBV12-3/TRBV12-4; DNA: TGTGCCAGCAGTTCCGTTCTGACCAACTATGGCTACACCTTC; CDR3: CASSSVLTNYGYTF
J: TRBJ1-1; D: TRBD1; size: many; V: TRBV28; DNA: TGTGCCAGCAGTTTATTAGTCCCCTCAGGCCAGGGGGCCTTCCGCACTGAAGCTTTCTTT; CDR3: CASSLLVPSGQGAFRTEAFF
J: TRBJ1-2; D: TRBD1; size: few; V: TRBV4-3; DNA: TGCGCCAGCAGCCAAGACGTCTTCAATGACAGGGAATATGGCTACACCTTC; CDR3: CASSQDVFNDREYGYTF
J: TRBJ2-7; D: TRBD2; size: many; V: TRBV7-3; DNA: TGTGCCAGCAGCTTATCGGGGGGGGGCCCCCTGCACGAGCAGTACTTC; CDR3: CASSLSGGGPLHEQYF
J: TRBJ1-1; D: -; size: many; V: TRBV7-3; DNA: TGTGCCAGCAGAGTCGATTGGGGCACTGAAGCTTTCTTT; CDR3: CASRVDWGTEAFF
J: TRBJ2-2; D: -; size: few; V: TRBV5-1; DNA: TGCGCCAGCAGGTGGGGACTTGACACCGGGGAGCTGTTTTTT; CDR3: CASRWGLDTGELFF
J: TRBJ1-5; D: TRBD1; size: many; V: TRBV20-1; DNA: TGCAGTGCCAGACAGGGCCTGGATCAGCCCCAGCATTTT; CDR3: CSARQGLDQPQHF
J: TRBJ2-3; D: -; size: -; V: TRBV12-5; DNA: TGTGCTAGTGGTTTCTTTAGGGCCCGCGGGCAGTATTTT; CDR3: CASGFFRARGQYF
J: TRBJ2-3; D: -; size: many; V: TRBV18; DNA: TGTGCCAGCTCCCCTAACAGGGGCCGGGGGAATACGCAGTATTTT; CDR3: CASSPNRGRGNTQYF
J: TRBJ2-6; D: -; size: few; V: TRBV10-3; DNA: TGTGCCATCAAGGGGGGCTCTGGGGCCAACGTCCTGACTTTC; CDR3: CAIKGGSGANVLTF
J: TRBJ2-2; D: TRBD2; size: many; V: TRBV2; DNA: TGTGCCAGCAGTGTGGTGGGAGGGCCATGGACCGGGGAGCTGTTTTTT; CDR3: CASSVVGGPWTGELFF
J: TRBJ2-5; D: TRBD2; size: many; V: TRBV6-1; DNA: TGTGCCAGCAGTCGTTATACTAGCGGGGGGCGGGAGACCCAGTACTTC; CDR3: CASSRYTSGGRETQYF
J: TRBJ2-1; D: -; size: many; V: TRBV20-1; DNA: TGCAGTGCTACAGCGGTGAGCTCCTACAATGAGCAGTTCTTC; CDR3: CSATAVSSYNEQFF
J: TRBJ1-1; D: -; size: -; V: TRBV5-5; DNA: TGTGCCAGCAGCTTGGCGGTGGTTACCACTGAAGCTTTCTTT; CDR3: CASSLAVVTTEAFF
J: TRBJ2-7; D: -; size: many; V: TRBV6-2/TRBV6-3; DNA: TGTGCCAGCAGTTACACGGGGGACCCGATTAACTACGAGCAGTACTTC; CDR3: CASSYTGDPINYEQYF
J: TRBJ1-1; D: -; size: many; V: TRBV10-3; DNA: TGTGCCACCGGGGACCTCGGTGGGACTGAAGCTTTCTTT; CDR3: CATGDLGGTEAFF
J: TRBJ2-6; D: TRBD1; size: -; V: TRBV28; DNA: TGTGCCAGCGGGGTAACCGGGACAGCATTCTCTGGGGCCAACGTCCTGACTTTC; CDR3: CASGVTGTAFSGANVLTF
J: TRBJ2-7; D: -; size: -; V: TRBV5-4; DNA: TGTGCCAGCAGATTCGGCGGAGAGGGCTCCTACGAGCAGTACTTC; CDR3: CASRFGGEGSYEQYF
J: TRBJ2-1; D: TRBD1; size: many; V: TRBV5-5; DNA: TGTGCCAGCAGCTTGGGGTGGGACAGGGAGGTACACAATGAGCAGTTCTTC; CDR3: CASSLGWDREVHNEQFF
J: TRBJ2-7; D: TRBD1; size: many; V: TRBV27; DNA: TGTGCCAGCAGCCCCCCCCGTAGGGGGCCACGCTCCTACGAGCAGTACTTC; CDR3: CASSPPRRGPRSYEQYF
J: TRBJ2-7; D: -; size: many; V: TRBV5-1; DNA: TGCGCCAGCAGCTTGGCATTTGGGGGCCCGGGCGAGCAGTACTTC; CDR3: CASSLAFGGPGEQYF
J: TRBJ2-5; D: -; size: many; V: TRBV7-9; DNA: TGTGCCAGCAGCGCCCAAAGGGCGGGGACTCGAGAGACCCAGTACTTC; CDR3: CASSAQRAGTRETQYF